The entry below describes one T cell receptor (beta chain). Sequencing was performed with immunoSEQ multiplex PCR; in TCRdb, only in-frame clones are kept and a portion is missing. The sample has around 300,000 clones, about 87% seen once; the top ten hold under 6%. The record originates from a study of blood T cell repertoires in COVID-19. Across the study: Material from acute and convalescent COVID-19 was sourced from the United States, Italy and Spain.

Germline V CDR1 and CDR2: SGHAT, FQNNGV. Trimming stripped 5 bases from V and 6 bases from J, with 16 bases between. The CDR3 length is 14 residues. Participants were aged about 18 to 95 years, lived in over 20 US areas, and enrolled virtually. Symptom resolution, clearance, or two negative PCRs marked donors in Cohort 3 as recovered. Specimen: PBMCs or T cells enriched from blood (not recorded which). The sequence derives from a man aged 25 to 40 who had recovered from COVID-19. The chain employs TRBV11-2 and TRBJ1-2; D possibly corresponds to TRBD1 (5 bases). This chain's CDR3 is CASSPSGGSHGYTF. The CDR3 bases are TGTGCCAGCAGCCCCTCGGGGGGAAGCCATGGCTACACCTTC.